Presented here are 30 T cell receptor beta chains from one specimen sequenced in a study of blood T cell repertoires in COVID-19. TCRdb keeps only in-frame clones here, not all; method: immunoSEQ multiplex PCR. The sample includes about 170,000 clones, about 83% seen only once; the top ten take around 2.1%. Sequencing was carried out using peripheral blood. The receptor set was obtained from a woman older than 75 with acute or convalescent COVID-19.

This clone was counted once. J is TRBJ1-1 and V is TRBV15, with D maybe TRBD1 (6 bases). Trimming removed 4 bases at V and 3 bases at J, with 12 bases between. Germline V gives CDR1 LNHNV, CDR2 YYDKDF (reference sequence). This CDR3 is 14 amino acids long. CDR3 in DNA: TGTGCCACCAGCATAGGGGGGGCGGACACTGAAGCTTTCTTT. Translated: CATSIGGADTEAFF.

The chain joins TRBV12-3 or TRBV12-4 to TRBJ1-1; D is perhaps TRBD1 (5 bases). V was cut by 4 bases and J by 2 bases, with 8 bases left in between. The CDR3 has 13 amino acids. The CDR3 here is CASSSDSNTEAFF. The CDR3 DNA sequence: TGTGCCAGCAGTTCTGACAGTAACACTGAAGCTTTCTTT.

This clone was recorded only once. J is TRBJ1-6 and V is TRBV5-1; TRBD1 might be the D (5 bases). Trimming took 4 bases from V and 6 from J, leaving 8 bases between them. Germline V gene sequence: CDR1 SGHRS, CDR2 YFSETQ. The CDR3 runs to 13 residues. CDR3 loop: CASSPQGNSPLHF. As DNA, the CDR3 is TGCGCCAGCAGCCCTCAGGGTAATTCACCCCTCCACTTT.

This clone was observed once. This rearrangement joins TRBV3-1 (or the pseudogene TRBV3-2) to TRBJ2-5; maybe TRBD1 (6 bases). The CDR3 sequence is 16 residues long. The V end lost 4 bases, the J end lost 0 bases, and 15 bases lay between the germline ends. Germline V gives CDR1 LGHDT, CDR2 YNNKEL (reference sequence). The CDR3 nucleotides read TGTGCCAGCAGCCTACATACTGGGACATACCAAGAGACCCAGTACTTC. Its protein is CASSLHTGTYQETQYF.

CDR3 in DNA: TGCGCCAGCAGCCAAGATTTGCGCGTCCGAGGGACAGATACGCAGTATTTT. Translating gives CASSQDLRVRGTDTQYF. The V gene is TRBV4-3, the J gene TRBJ2-3; perhaps TRBD2 as D (5 bases). Trimming took 0 bases from V and 3 from J, leaving 16 bases between them. From germline, CDR1 is LGHNA and CDR2 YSLEER. This CDR3 has 17 amino acids.

In this sample, this clone turned up a few times. The chain recombines TRBV5-1 with TRBJ2-3; 16 nucleotides match TRBD2. Germline V gives CDR1 SGHRS, CDR2 YFSETQ. CDR3 length: 20 amino acids. J lost 2 bases, V lost 4 bases, and 13 bases had no gene match. The CDR3 is CASSPGLAGGLSLPTDTQYF. As DNA, the CDR3 is TGCGCCAGCAGCCCGGGACTAGCGGGAGGGCTCTCACTACCCACAGATACGCAGTATTTT.

The rearrangement links TRBV10-3 to TRBJ2-7; the match to TRBD2 covers 7 bases. Germline V gene sequence: CDR1 ENHRY, CDR2 SYGVKD. Trimming removed 11 bases from V and 3 bases from J; junction bases left unmatched: 7. The length of the CDR3 is 12 residues. The CDR3 coding sequence is TGTGCCTCGGGGGGAAAGGGCTACGAGCAGTACTTC. This translates into CASGGKGYEQYF.

The chain uses TRBV30 and TRBJ2-2; tentative D call: TRBD1 (5 bases). CDR1 GTSNPN and CDR2 SVGIG come from the germline V gene (reference sequence). The CDR3 contains 15 residues. V shed 7 bases and J shed 4 bases, with 19 bases lying between them. This CDR3 reads CASRWARAITGELFF. CDR3 DNA sequence: TGTGCCTCCAGATGGGCCAGGGCGATCACCGGGGAGCTGTTTTTT. Variable domain in full (rest from reference TRBV30 and TRBJ2-2): SQTIHQWPATLVQPVGSPLSLECTVEGTSNPNLYWYRQAAGRGLQLLFYSVGIGQISSEVPQNLSASRPQDRQFILSSKKLLLSDSGFYLCASRWARAITGELFFGEGSRLTVL.

This rearrangement joins TRBV6-5 to TRBJ1-2; 11 bases map to TRBD1. The germline gives CDR1 MNHEY, CDR2 SVGAGI. CDR3 length equals 13 residues. Losses at the gene ends were 7 bases for V and 5 bases for J; bases not matched to a gene: 3. CDR3 residues: CASNGQGAYGYTF. Written as DNA, the CDR3 is TGTGCCAGCAATGGACAGGGGGCGTATGGCTACACCTTC.

The V call is TRBV11-3, the J call TRBJ2-6; TRBD1 agrees at 11 bases. J was trimmed by 2 bases and V by 1 base; bases with no gene match: 7. This CDR3 spans 19 amino acids. Germline V gene lookup returns CDR1 SGHNT and CDR2 YENEEA. CDR3 in DNA: TGTGCCAGCAGCTTAGTATCTGGACAGGGGGCGGCTGGGGCCAACGTCCTGACTTTC. Translated: CASSLVSGQGAAGANVLTF.

The CDR3: CASSPPGGTEAFF. The CDR3 coding sequence is TGTGCCAGTAGCCCCCCGGGTGGCACTGAAGCTTTCTTT. The chain is built from TRBV19 and TRBJ1-1, with D unresolved. V gave up 6 bases and J gave up 4 bases, with 12 bases separating them. CDR1 and CDR2 (germline): LNHDA, SQIVND (reference sequence). The CDR3 sequence is 13 residues long.

V and J are TRBV27 and TRBJ1-1, with a possible D match to TRBD1 (6 bases). V lost 6 bases, J lost 0 bases, and 11 bases lay in between. In germline, CDR1 is MNHEY, CDR2 SMNVEV (reference sequence). This CDR3 region has 14 residues. The CDR3 region is CASRAGQLNTEAFF. The CDR3 DNA is TGTGCCAGCAGGGCCGGACAGTTGAACACTGAAGCTTTCTTT.

The CDR3 here is CASSAGGWGGQPQHF. Written as DNA, the CDR3 is TGTGCCAGCAGCGCAGGGGGCTGGGGTGGTCAGCCCCAGCATTTT. The rearrangement joins TRBV6-5 to TRBJ1-5; 8 nucleotides align to TRBD1. CDR1 MNHEY and CDR2 SVGAGI come from the germline V gene. V lost 6 bases, J lost 6 bases, and 10 bases stayed unmatched. This CDR3 has 15 residues.

CDR3 DNA: TGTGCCAGCAGTCCCACATCGGGAGGGATTAATCAGCCCCAGCATTTT. This codes for CASSPTSGGINQPQHF. The V gene is TRBV7-8, the J gene TRBJ1-5; D not certain. Germline V gene sequence: CDR1 SGHVS, CDR2 FQNEAQ. This CDR3 contains 16 residues. Trimming removed 6 bases at V and 4 bases at J, with 19 bases between.

This chain uses TRBV6-5 with TRBJ1-2; no clear D gene. CDR3 length equals 14 residues. Trimming removed 7 bases at V and 5 bases at J, with 17 bases between. Germline-derived CDR1 and CDR2 are MNHEY and SVGAGI. The CDR3 spells CASMLAVAGYGYTF. The DNA for the CDR3 is TGTGCCAGCATGCTAGCCGTGGCGGGATATGGCTACACCTTC.

The gene calls are TRBV20-1 and TRBJ1-2; possible D gene TRBD1, 6 bases. V lost 3 bases and J lost 4, with 15 bases in between. The CDR3 has 14 residues. Germline CDR1 and CDR2: DFQATT and SNEGSKA (reference sequence). CDR3 nucleotides: TGCAGTGCTAGTGGTAGGCCAGGGGTCTATGGCTACACCTTC. Its translation is CSASGRPGVYGYTF.

The V call is TRBV28, the J call TRBJ1-2, with 10 bases fitting TRBD1. The V and J ends lost 2 bases and 8 bases, in that order; junction bases with no gene match: 8. This CDR3 has 15 amino acids. Germline V gives CDR1 MDHEN, CDR2 SYDVKM. The DNA of the CDR3 is TGTGCCAGCAGTTTAGACAGGGGGCAAGTATCCGGCTACACCTTC. This encodes CASSLDRGQVSGYTF.

This sequence joins TRBV5-8 and TRBJ2-7; D is ambiguous. V gave up 4 bases and J gave up 3 bases, with 5 bases separating them. The length of the CDR3 is 11 residues. CDR1 SGHTS and CDR2 YDEGEE come from the germline V gene. CDR3 nucleotides: TGTGCCAGCAGCCTAATCTACGAGCAGTACTTC. This gives the protein CASSLIYEQYF.

The rearrangement uses TRBV6-5 and TRBJ1-3; no clear D gene. CDR3 length equals 14 residues. V gave up 4 bases and J gave up 1 base, with 8 bases separating them. Germline CDR1 reads MNHEY; CDR2 reads SVGAGI. The CDR3 DNA reads TGTGCCAGCAGTTTCCGACAATCTGGAAACACCATATATTTT. Protein product: CASSFRQSGNTIYF.

This clone has a handful of counts. As DNA, the CDR3 is TGTGCCAGCAGCCTAGGGGACAGCTCCTTCACTGAAGCTTTCTTT. The encoded protein is CASSLGDSSFTEAFF. V is TRBV11-1 and J is TRBJ1-1, with 7 bases identical to TRBD1. The CDR3 sequence is 15 residues long. The germline CDR1 and CDR2 sequences are SGHAT and FQDESV (reference sequence). The junction had 10 bases not matched to a gene; V was cut back by 5 bases and J by 4 bases.

The chain combines TRBV28 with TRBJ1-1; 7 nucleotides line up with TRBD1. The CDR3 is made up of 14 amino acids. The J segment lost 3 bases and the V segment lost 2 bases, leaving 3 bases of the junction unmatched. CDR1 and CDR2 (germline): MDHEN, SYDVKM. This CDR3 reads CASSLQTGHTEAFF. In DNA, the CDR3 is TGTGCCAGCAGTTTACAGACAGGGCACACTGAAGCTTTCTTT. The entire variable domain, with the rest obtained from reference TRBV28 and TRBJ1-1, is as follows: DVKVTQSSRYLVKRTGEKVFLECVQDMDHENMFWYRQDPGLGLRLIYFSYDVKMKEKGDIPEGYSVSREKKERFSLILESASTNQTSMYLCASSLQTGHTEAFFGQGTRLTVV.

The rearrangement joins TRBV18 to TRBJ2-1; 13 nucleotides agree with TRBD2. The junction had 6 bases not matched to a gene; V was cut back by 4 bases and J by 3 bases. Looked up from germline, CDR1 is KGHSH and CDR2 is LQKENI. This CDR3 is built from 17 residues. The chain's CDR3 is CASSQTSGGNSYNEQFF. DNA of the CDR3: TGTGCCAGCTCACAGACTAGCGGGGGGAATAGCTACAATGAGCAGTTCTTC.

V and J are TRBV19 and TRBJ2-5; 10 bases fit TRBD1. Trimming at V came to 2 bases and at J to 3 bases, leaving 6 bases not matched to a gene. Germline CDR1 LNHDA, CDR2 SQIVND (reference sequence). The CDR3 loop spans 16 amino acids. In DNA, the CDR3 is TGTGCCAGTAGTATACGGCTCGGGACAGGGGAAGAGACCCAGTACTTC. Translated: CASSIRLGTGEETQYF.

DNA for the CDR3: TGTGCCTGGAGCTTTGGGAAGGGACAGGCGCAAAGTAGATCACCCCTCCACTTT. Translating gives CAWSFGKGQAQSRSPLHF. The chain has TRBV30 and TRBJ1-6; 8 positions match TRBD1. The CDR3 extends over 18 amino acids. Per germline, CDR1 GTSNPN and CDR2 SVGIG (reference sequence). V trimming: 3 bases; J trimming: 10 bases; junction bases outside the gene matches: 20.

The CDR3 here is CASSHPRAGDDNEQFF. CDR3 nucleotides: TGTGCCAGCAGCCACCCGAGGGCGGGAGACGACAATGAGCAGTTCTTC. The chain uses TRBV3-1 (or the pseudogene TRBV3-2) and TRBJ2-1; the match to TRBD2 covers 7 bases. CDR3 length: 16 residues. The ends lost 3 bases at V and 5 bases at J; junction bases unmatched: 10. Per germline, CDR1 LGHDT and CDR2 YNNKEL (reference sequence).

The chain recombines TRBV6-5 with TRBJ2-7; a weak D match, TRBD2 (6 bases). V lost 5 bases and J lost 6, with 20 bases in between. The CDR3 runs to 15 residues. CDR1 is MNHEY and CDR2 is SVGAGI in the germline V gene. Here the CDR3 reads CASSTNLPGVPEQYF. The CDR3 coding sequence is TGTGCCAGCAGTACCAATTTACCGGGAGTCCCCGAGCAGTACTTC.

The rearrangement uses TRBV3-1 (or the pseudogene TRBV3-2) and TRBJ2-2, with 8 positions matching TRBD2. The CDR3 totals 16 residues. The J segment lost 7 bases and the V segment lost 4 bases, leaving 11 bases of the junction unmatched. Germline loops: CDR1 LGHDT, CDR2 YNNKEL (reference sequence). CDR3 loop: CASSPAGGAGGGELFF. CDR3 coding DNA: TGTGCCAGCAGCCCGGCCGGGGGGGCCGGGGGCGGGGAGCTGTTTTTT.

Comments on this clone: A junction end diverges from the germline sequence, so it may reflect a read error. The chain joins TRBV6-2 or TRBV6-3 to TRBJ2-1; D may be TRBD2 (5 bases). This CDR3 contains 16 residues. The germline V gene encodes CDR1 MNHEY and CDR2 SVGEGT. Written as DNA, the CDR3 is TGTGCCAGCAGCTACTCGGCGGGCCCCGGCTACAATGAGCAGTTCTTC. The encoded protein is CASSYSAGPGYNEQFF.

The chain combines TRBV5-4 with TRBJ2-7, with 10 positions matching TRBD2. The CDR3 contains 15 residues. Losses at the gene ends were 4 bases for V and 0 bases for J; bases not matched to a gene: 4. CDR1 SGHNT and CDR2 YYREEE come from the germline V gene (reference sequence). The CDR3 DNA is TGTGCCAGCAGCCCCCGGACTAGCGGCTCCTACGAGCAGTACTTC. Protein: CASSPRTSGSYEQYF.

The rearrangement joins TRBV5-6 to TRBJ1-2, with 8 bases lining up with TRBD1. The CDR3 has 14 amino acids. The V gene end was trimmed by 3 bases and the J gene end by 5 bases; junction bases not matched to a gene: 6. Germline lookup yields CDR1 SGHDT and CDR2 YYEEEE. This CDR3 is CASSWGQAGYGYTF. The DNA of the CDR3 is TGTGCCAGCAGCTGGGGACAGGCGGGTTATGGCTACACCTTC.